The 20 T cell receptor beta chains below were found in one sample sequenced in a study of blood T cell repertoires in COVID-19. Data came from immunoSEQ multiplex PCR; TCRdb stores just in-frame clones and leaves some out. The sample contains about 68,000 clones, more than 80% of which appear only once. Sequenced sample: peripheral blood. These receptors originate from a man aged 30-40 years with acute or convalescent COVID-19.

The chain couples TRBV14 to TRBJ2-3; 11 nucleotides match TRBD2. This CDR3 region has 14 residues. Germline V gene lookup returns CDR1 SGHDN and CDR2 FVKESK. The J segment lost 4 bases and the V segment lost 8 bases, leaving 5 bases of the junction unmatched. DNA of the CDR3: TGTGCCAGCTCGCCGGGACTAGCGGCAGATACGCAGTATTTT. Its translation is CASSPGLAADTQYF.

The genes are TRBV5-1 and TRBJ2-2; no clear D gene. This CDR3 spans 15 amino acids. CDR1 SGHRS and CDR2 YFSETQ come from the germline V gene. Trimming left V 4 bases short and J 1 base short, with 11 bases between. Here the CDR3 reads CASSGWALNTGELFF. In nucleotides, the CDR3 is TGCGCCAGCAGCGGATGGGCTTTGAACACCGGGGAGCTGTTTTTT.

This rearrangement joins TRBV7-2 to TRBJ2-5, with 7 bases identical to TRBD2. Germline V gene sequence: CDR1 SGHTA, CDR2 FQGNSA. V gave up 0 bases and J gave up 2 bases; unmatched junction bases: 3. CDR3 size: 15 residues. The CDR3 nucleotides are TGTGCCAGCAGCTTAGCTGGTAGCGGGCAAGAGACCCAGTACTTC. Protein sequence: CASSLAGSGQETQYF. The full variable domain, with the rest looked up from reference TRBV7-2 and TRBJ2-5, is GAGVSQSPSNKVTEKGKDVELRCDPISGHTALYWYRQSLGQGLEFLIYFQGNSAPDKSGLPSDRFSAERTGGSVSTLTIQRTQQEDSAVYLCASSLAGSGQETQYFGPGTRLLVL.

The rearrangement uses TRBV19 and TRBJ1-2; weak D call: TRBD1 (5 bases). The CDR3 loop spans 15 amino acids. V was shortened by 7 bases and J by 6 bases, with 21 bases between the two germline ends. CDR1 and CDR2 (germline): LNHDA, SQIVND (reference sequence). The DNA of the CDR3 is TGTGCCAGTAACACCAGCCCAGGGCGCTCGGATGGCTACACCTTC. This codes for CASNTSPGRSDGYTF.

This chain uses TRBV2 with TRBJ2-1; no reliable D call. This CDR3 spans 15 amino acids. Between the trimmed V and J ends, which lost 4 bases and 2 bases, there was a span of 12 bases. In germline, CDR1 is SNHLY, CDR2 FYNNEI. CDR3 bases: TGTGCCAGCAGTGGACAAATAACTGCCTACAATGAGCAGTTCTTC. This encodes CASSGQITAYNEQFF.

The chain recombines TRBV6-4 with TRBJ2-1; 9 nucleotides match TRBD2. CDR3 length equals 15 residues. CDR1 is MRHNA and CDR2 is SNTAGT in the germline V gene. The J segment lost 3 bases and the V segment lost 2 bases, leaving 2 bases of the junction unmatched. CDR3 residues: CASSDLAGNYNEQFF. CDR3 coding DNA: TGTGCCAGCAGTGACCTAGCGGGAAACTACAATGAGCAGTTCTTC.

The CDR3 DNA is TGTGCCAGCAGTGAAAGACTAGGCCGAGGAAATGAGCAGTTCTTC. It encodes CASSERLGRGNEQFF. V gene TRBV6-1 combines with J gene TRBJ2-1; maybe TRBD2 (6 bases). The CDR3 has 15 residues. Looked up from germline, CDR1 is MNHNS and CDR2 is SASEGT. V lost 2 bases and J lost 7, with 15 bases in between.

This clone was seen once. The V call is TRBV4-3, the J call TRBJ1-1, with D possibly being TRBD1 (5 bases). This CDR3 has 13 residues. Germline V gives CDR1 LGHNA, CDR2 YSLEER. Trimming removed 4 bases at V and 11 bases at J, with 17 bases between. For the CDR3, the DNA is TGCGCCAGCAGCCGCTTAACGGGGGGACCTGCTTTCTTT. Protein product: CASSRLTGGPAFF.

The V call is TRBV28, the J call TRBJ1-2; tentatively, D is TRBD1 (6 bases). Trimming removed 5 bases at V and 8 bases at J, with 15 bases between. Germline CDR1 MDHEN, CDR2 SYDVKM. This CDR3 spans 13 amino acids. The CDR3 reads CASSPRGMRGYTF. Written as DNA, the CDR3 is TGTGCCAGCAGTCCCAGGGGAATGCGGGGCTACACCTTC.

This chain joins TRBV6-5 and TRBJ2-7; 13 bases line up with TRBD2. J was trimmed by 7 bases and V by 9 bases; bases with no gene match: 9. Germline V gene sequence: CDR1 MNHEY, CDR2 SVGAGI. The CDR3 has 14 residues. The CDR3 sequence: CASRTSGSGGEQYF. The CDR3 DNA reads as TGTGCCAGTAGGACTAGCGGGAGTGGTGGGGAGCAGTACTTC.

The rearrangement uses TRBV18 and TRBJ2-5; no reliable D call. Germline V lookup: CDR1 KGHSH, CDR2 LQKENI. The CDR3 is made up of 12 amino acids. Trimming took 4 bases from V and 0 from J, leaving 3 bases between them. In DNA, the CDR3 is TGTGCCAGCTCACGAGACCAAGAGACCCAGTACTTC. Its protein is CASSRDQETQYF.

This clone was picked up one time. V usage is TRBV27 and J usage is TRBJ1-5, with D maybe TRBD1 (6 bases). The length of the CDR3 is 16 residues. Trimming cost V 0 bases and J 3 bases, with 12 bases left between them. The germline CDR1 and CDR2 sequences are MNHEY and SMNVEV (reference sequence). CDR3 in DNA: TGTGCCAGCAGTTTATCGGGGGGGCTCTACAATCAGCCCCAGCATTTT. Protein product: CASSLSGGLYNQPQHF.

The table lists this clone with a count of one. V is TRBV28 and J is TRBJ1-2; the D gene is possibly TRBD1 (6 bases). CDR3 size: 14 residues. The germline V gene encodes CDR1 MDHEN and CDR2 SYDVKM. V was trimmed by 2 bases and J by 4 bases, leaving 11 bases between them. The CDR3 here is CASSLGQGSYGYTF. The CDR3 DNA reads as TGTGCCAGCAGTTTAGGGCAGGGGAGCTATGGCTACACCTTC.

The V gene is TRBV12-3 or TRBV12-4, the J gene TRBJ1-5; a weak D match, TRBD1 (6 bases). The CDR3 covers 13 residues. V lost 7 bases to trimming and J lost 4 bases, with 11 bases between them. In DNA, the CDR3 is TGTGCCAGCACCCTAGACAGGAATCAGCCCCAGCATTTT. This sequence encodes CASTLDRNQPQHF.

The V and J genes are TRBV7-2 and TRBJ2-3; D ambiguous. CDR1 and CDR2 from the germline V gene are SGHTA and FQGNSA. V lost 3 bases to trimming and J lost 2 bases, with 9 bases between them. This CDR3 is built from 14 residues. CDR3 sequence (DNA): TGTGCCAGCAGCTTTTCTAGAGCCACAGATACGCAGTATTTT. Amino acids: CASSFSRATDTQYF.

This clone has more than one count but fewer than ten. V is TRBV29-1 and J is TRBJ1-4; tentatively, D is TRBD1 (5 bases). The germline V and J ends were trimmed by 7 bases and 0 bases, with 12 bases remaining between them. Germline V gene lookup returns CDR1 SQVTM and CDR2 ANQGSEA. The CDR3 runs to 14 residues. The CDR3 DNA sequence: TGCAGCGCCCGGGGGGTCGCAACTAATGAAAAACTGTTTTTT. Translation gives CSARGVATNEKLFF.

The rearrangement joins TRBV4-1 to TRBJ1-1; possibly TRBD1 for D (5 bases). V was clipped by 0 bases and J by 9 bases, with 14 bases between them. The CDR3 sequence is 14 residues long. Germline loops: CDR1 MGHRA, CDR2 YSYEKL. In DNA, the CDR3 is TGCGCCAGCAGCCAAGATATGCGGGGCGGTCAAGCTTTCTTT. As protein: CASSQDMRGGQAFF.

The rearrangement links TRBV21-1 to TRBJ2-7; the D call TRBD2 from the table was never checked on the DNA. TRBV21-1 is annotated as a pseudogene. The CDR3 covers 17 residues. The CDR3 DNA follows: TGTGCCAGCAGCATAACTTGGGAGGGAGGGCCTGGGGACGAGCAGTACTTC. It encodes CASSITWEGGPGDEQYF.

This clone was seen more than once but under ten times. The chain has TRBV7-2 and TRBJ1-1, with D maybe TRBD1 (6 bases). V lost 5 bases and J lost 1, with 20 bases in between. This CDR3 has 17 residues. Germline assignment: CDR1 SGHTA and CDR2 FQGNSA. CDR3 in amino acids: CASSLIPTQDRNTEAFF. CDR3 sequence (DNA): TGTGCCAGCAGCCTCATACCTACACAGGACAGGAACACTGAAGCTTTCTTT.

The chain is built from TRBV29-1 and TRBJ2-7; D gene unclear. V was pared by 4 bases and J by 3 bases, with 7 bases between. The germline gives CDR1 SQVTM, CDR2 ANQGSEA. The CDR3 runs 11 residues. The CDR3 DNA is TGCAGCGTTGTTCAGGTCTACGAGCAGTACTTC. As protein: CSVVQVYEQYF.